The 14 T cell receptor beta chains given below trace back to one sample, sequenced in a study of regulatory T cells in long-lasting Graves disease. Arm-PCR with iRepertoire HTBI primers amplified the CDR3 regions for these TCR beta libraries. From the multiplex PCR reads, TCRdb called clonotypes with MiXCR, one entry per CDR3 protein. The repertoire consists of about 560,000 distinct CDR3 sequences, with about 16% occurring once and the leading ten covering approximately 12%. Time point described: newly diagnosed GD, antithyroid drugs for less than 3 months. PBMC-extracted RNA yielded the TCR library. These data were also reused for a study on T cells in Graves' hyperthyroidism and ophthalmopathy.

Specimen: peripheral blood mononuclear cells (PBMCs), collected at new diagnosis, from a patient treated with antithyroid drugs. The origin of the receptors is a man between 18 and 29 years old with Graves disease.

This rearrangement joins TRBV28 to TRBJ2-7; 8 positions agree with TRBD1. Germline V lookup: CDR1 MDHEN, CDR2 SYDVKM. V gave up 5 bases and J gave up 1 base; unmatched junction bases: 7. This CDR3 has 15 residues. CDR3 in DNA: TGTGCCAGCAGTCCCGGACAGGGTAAATCCTACGAGCAGTACTTC. The encoded protein is CASSPGQGKSYEQYF.

This chain joins TRBV5-1 and TRBJ2-3; 12 nucleotides match TRBD1. TRBJ2-7 matches the DNA end more closely, so the J call is doubtful. The CDR3 extends over 20 amino acids. The germline CDR1 and CDR2 sequences are SGHRS and YFSETQ. The CDR3 region has the DNA TGCGCCAGCAGCTTGGCCAGCCTCCGAATGTGGGGACAGGGGGCAGGCGAGCAGTACTTC. It specifies CASSLASLRMWGQGAGEQYF.

This clonotype occurred a few times. The chain joins TRBV15 to TRBJ1-5; 7 bases align to TRBD1. CDR3 length: 12 amino acids. Per germline, CDR1 LNHNV and CDR2 YYDKDF (reference sequence). V trimming: 5 bases; J trimming: 7 bases; junction bases outside the gene matches: 2. CDR3 DNA: TGTGCCACCAGCGACAGGGCACAGCCCCAGCATTTT. Protein sequence: CATSDRAQPQHF.

This clonotype was detected ten times or more. The chain links TRBV30 to TRBJ2-5, with D perhaps TRBD1 or TRBD2 (6 bases each). Deletions cut 3 bases from V and 6 bases from J, with 20 bases between. Germline V CDR1 and CDR2: GTSNPN, SVGIG (reference sequence). There are 15 residues in the CDR3. The CDR3 region has the DNA TGTGCCTGGAGGGGGGGCCGGACCCGTGGGAAGACCCAGTACTTC. Its translation: CAWRGGRTRGKTQYF. Based on the CDR3 plus reference TRBV30 and TRBJ2-5, the full variable domain is SQTIHQWPATLVQPVGSPLSLECTVEGTSNPNLYWYRQAAGRGLQLLFYSVGIGQISSEVPQNLSASRPQDRQFILSSKKLLLSDSGFYLCAWRGGRTRGKTQYFGPGTRLLVL.

In its sample, this clonotype was seen many times. The chain is built from TRBV20-1 and TRBJ2-7; the D is unclear. V was pared by 6 bases and J by 4 bases, with 16 bases between. The CDR3 runs to 13 residues. Germline lookup yields CDR1 DFQATT and CDR2 SNEGSKA (reference sequence). The CDR3 region is CSARGPAAYEQYF. CDR3 nucleotide sequence: TGCAGTGCCCGCGGACCCGCGGCATACGAGCAGTACTTC.

For this clonotype: This may arise from a read error, as a much more abundant clone is one base away. The rearrangement uses TRBV12-3 or TRBV12-4 and TRBJ1-5; D possibly corresponds to TRBD1 (5 bases). V gave up 5 bases and J gave up 4 bases, with 12 bases separating them. CDR3 length: 14 residues. The CDR3 DNA reads TGTGCCAGCAGTCCGGAGACAGATAATCAGCCCCAGCATTTT. Translating it yields CASSPETDNQPQHF.

The rearrangement joins TRBV5-1 to TRBJ2-2; 8 bases line up with TRBD2. The CDR3 sequence is 16 residues long. Germline trimming cut 3 bases from V and 2 bases from J; bases unmatched to any gene: 6. CDR1 and CDR2 (germline): SGHRS, YFSETQ. CDR3 nucleotides: TGCGCCAGCAGCTGGCAAACTAGCGGTAACACCGGGGAGCTGTTTTTT. It codes for CASSWQTSGNTGELFF.

The chain's CDR3 is CASSVGQKQETQYF. CDR3 nucleotides: TGTGCCAGCAGCGTGGGACAGAAGCAAGAGACCCAGTACTTC. The genes are TRBV9 and TRBJ2-5; 7 nucleotides line up with TRBD1. CDR1 is SGDLS, CDR2 YYNGEE, per germline. V dropped 2 bases and J dropped 2; count of bases not matched to a gene: 3. The CDR3 covers 14 residues.

Many counts were recorded for this clonotype. The J gene is TRBJ2-1, the V gene TRBV12-5, with 13 positions matching TRBD2. Germline-derived CDR1 and CDR2 are LGHNT and FRNRAP. The trim removed 5 bases at V and 4 bases at J, leaving 5 bases unmatched. The CDR3 is 16 amino acids. DNA for the CDR3: TGTGCTAGTGGTCCCGGGACTAGCGGGGCGTACAATGAGCAGTTCTTC. Encoded protein: CASGPGTSGAYNEQFF.

This clonotype occurred many times. The chain recombines TRBV7-9 with TRBJ2-5; 7 nucleotides agree with TRBD1. Germline CDR1 and CDR2: SEHNR and FQNEAQ (reference sequence). CDR3 length equals 13 residues. The trim removed 5 bases at V and 5 bases at J, leaving 5 bases unmatched. CDR3 in DNA: TGTGCCAGCAGCCTGACAGGGTTGGAGACCCAGTACTTC. This translates into CASSLTGLETQYF. Drawing the rest from reference TRBV7-9 and TRBJ2-5, the complete variable domain is DTGVSQNPRHKITKRGQNVTFRCDPISEHNRLYWYRQTLGQGPEFLTYFQNEAQLEKSRLLSDRFSAERPKGSFSTLEIQRTEQGDSAMYLCASSLTGLETQYFGPGTRLLVL.

This clonotype was counted many times. V usage is TRBV27 and J usage is TRBJ2-3, with 9 bases fitting TRBD2. CDR1 and CDR2 (germline): MNHEY, SMNVEV (reference sequence). This CDR3 comprises 14 residues. After removal of 10 bases from V and 4 bases from J, the junction contained 9 bases not matched to a gene. The CDR3 coding sequence is TGTGCCACCACTCTTAGCGGGAGCGCAGATACGCAGTATTTT. Translated, it gives CATTLSGSADTQYF.

This clonotype was picked up a small number of times. V is TRBV7-9 and J is TRBJ2-1; 10 bases fit TRBD2. Germline CDR1 SEHNR, CDR2 FQNEAQ (reference sequence). Losses at the gene ends were 5 bases for V and 0 bases for J; bases not matched to a gene: 4. CDR3 length: 16 residues. CDR3 DNA sequence: TGTGCCAGCAGCATCGGACTAGCGGTCTCCTACAATGAGCAGTTCTTC. It yields the protein CASSIGLAVSYNEQFF.

This clonotype showed up just a few times. The chain carries TRBV20-1 and TRBJ2-7, with 9 bases matching TRBD2. The CDR3 spans 14 residues. The trim removed 2 bases at V and 2 bases at J, leaving 4 bases unmatched. Germline-derived CDR1 and CDR2 are DFQATT and SNEGSKA (reference sequence). CDR3 loop: CSARLAGLAYEQYF. The DNA for the CDR3 is TGCAGTGCTAGACTAGCGGGACTCGCCTACGAGCAGTACTTC.

This clonotype was picked up many times. The chain has TRBV28 and TRBJ2-5, with D perhaps matching TRBD1 or TRBD2 (5 bases each). The CDR3 sequence is 14 residues long. The V end was cut by 2 bases, the J end by 5 bases, with 12 bases between. Germline CDR1 MDHEN, CDR2 SYDVKM. The CDR3 DNA reads as TGTGCCAGCAGTTTAATGTCCAGGGACGAGACCCAGTACTTC. Its translation is CASSLMSRDETQYF. The whole variable domain, remainder taken from reference TRBV28 and TRBJ2-5, is DVKVTQSSRYLVKRTGEKVFLECVQDMDHENMFWYRQDPGLGLRLIYFSYDVKMKEKGDIPEGYSVSREKKERFSLILESASTNQTSMYLCASSLMSRDETQYFGPGTRLLVL.